The T cell receptor (beta chain) under discussion was sequenced for a study of T cell responses to AZD1222 COVID-19 vaccine. Study background: Pooled together were second doses at about 4 or about 12 weeks.

Assay: immunoSEQ multiplex PCR; the TCRdb copy retains only in-frame clones and omits some. The sample carries 170,000 or so clones, 75% to 95% recorded once. About this clone: Its antigen is undetermined.

Study results and limitations: Spike regions recognized by vaccine-associated CD4 TCRs spanned the protein, led by 160-218 and 743-854. None of the repertoires were sampled until the peak T cell response had passed. Only six or seven AZD1222 recipients were seropositive at baseline.

This CDR3 has 15 amino acids. Germline CDR1 reads LGHDT; CDR2 reads YNNKEL (reference sequence). After removal of 5 bases from V and 11 bases from J, the junction contained 13 bases not matched to a gene. The genes are TRBV3-1 (or the pseudogene TRBV3-2) and TRBJ1-1; TRBD1 matches at 11 bases. The material was peripheral blood, obtained on day 0 of AZD1222 vaccination. This sequence was found in an adult in good health. The CDR3 spells CASSSSGQGVRGAFF. Written as DNA, the CDR3 is TGTGCCAGCAGCTCCTCGGGACAGGGGGTTCGAGGCGCTTTCTTT.